This T cell receptor (beta chain) was identified during a study of metastatic and nonmetastatic thyroid tumors. This clone was counted many times. TCRdb re-called the PCR reads via MiXCR. The sample lists under 55,000 clones, 17% occurring once. The entire patient cohort was treatment-naive prior to thyroid surgery. The CDR3 consists of 16 residues. Germline lookup yields CDR1 KGHDR and CDR2 SFDVKD. Trimming took 4 bases from V and 6 from J; bases not matched to a gene: 7. Sequencing was performed on blood. V is TRBV24-1 and J is TRBJ2-1, with TRBD2 matching 11 bases. The sequence was collected from a female donor with papillary thyroid cancer or a benign thyroid nodule (not recorded which). Some clones in this sample may be carry-over from other donors' samples. The CDR3 coding sequence is TGTGCCACCAGTGACTTCTCCGGGACTAGCGGCAATGAGCAGTTCTTC. Translated: CATSDFSGTSGNEQFF.